This TCR beta chain comes out of a study of control samples from healthy donors and cancer patients. Germline CDR1 reads LNHNV; CDR2 reads YYDKDF (reference sequence). The CDR3 has 15 residues. The V and J ends lost 0 bases and 3 bases respectively, with 9 bases between them. This table comes from immunoSEQ multiplex PCR, and its TCRdb copy is limited to in-frame clones, with some not included. The sample shows 100,000 to 150,000 clones, around 90% of them seen only once. Sequenced input: blood. This clonotype was sampled from a middle-aged man in good health. The chain employs TRBV15 and TRBJ1-5; D gene unclear. CDR3 sequence: CATSREGQYNQPQHF. Written as DNA, the CDR3 is TGTGCCACCAGCAGAGAAGGCCAGTACAATCAGCCCCAGCATTTT.